These 30 T cell receptor beta chains originate from one sample sequenced in a study of blood T cell repertoires in COVID-19. Assay used: immunoSEQ multiplex PCR; TCRdb lists only in-frame clones, some missing. The table shows about 230,000 clones, with approximately 80% occurring only once. The sequencing sample was made of peripheral blood. These receptors all come from a middle-aged man with acute or convalescent COVID-19.

The chain has TRBV11-3 and TRBJ2-3; D is possibly TRBD2 (5 bases). This CDR3 comprises 13 residues. The germline V and J ends were trimmed by 5 bases and 6 bases, with 12 bases remaining between them. Germline values: CDR1 SGHNT, CDR2 YENEEA. The CDR3 spells CASSPNTRDTQYF. The DNA for the CDR3 is TGTGCCAGCAGCCCTAATACTAGGGATACGCAGTATTTT.

The rearrangement links TRBV5-1 to TRBJ2-3; D is unresolved. In germline, CDR1 is SGHRS, CDR2 YFSETQ. V lost 0 bases to trimming and J lost 6 bases, with 5 bases between them. This CDR3 has 12 amino acids. The chain's CDR3 is CASSLDADTQYF. The CDR3 DNA is TGCGCCAGCAGCTTGGACGCGGATACGCAGTATTTT. Complete variable domain (other parts from reference TRBV5-1 and TRBJ2-3): KAGVTQTPRYLIKTRGQQVTLSCSPISGHRSVSWYQQTPGQGLQFLFEYFSETQRNKGNFPGRFSGRQFSNSRSEMNVSTLELGDSALYLCASSLDADTQYFGPGTRLTVL.

This clone was counted a single time. The gene calls are TRBV4-2 and TRBJ1-6, with 7 bases fitting TRBD1. With V trimmed by 3 bases and J by 8 bases, 7 bases remained unmatched. The V gene's germline CDR1 is LGHNA and CDR2 YNFKEQ. This CDR3 spans 15 amino acids. CDR3 loop: CASSHEQGMDSPLHF. The CDR3 region has the DNA TGTGCCAGCAGCCATGAACAGGGGATGGATTCACCCCTCCACTTT.

V usage is TRBV19 and J usage is TRBJ1-2, with TRBD1 as a possible D gene (5 bases). The V gene lost 6 bases and the J gene lost 3 bases, with 14 bases spanning the gap. This CDR3 has 14 residues. Germline V gives CDR1 LNHDA, CDR2 SQIVND (reference sequence). CDR3 DNA: TGTGCCAGTAGCCTGGGGGGGGTCGACTATGGCTACACCTTC. Its protein is CASSLGGVDYGYTF. Supplemented by reference TRBV19 and TRBJ1-2, the full variable domain reads DGGITQSPKYLFRKEGQNVTLSCEQNLNHDAMYWYRQDPGQGLRLIYYSQIVNDFQKGDIAEGYSVSREKKESFPLTVTSAQKNPTAFYLCASSLGGVDYGYTFGSGTRLTVV.

This chain joins TRBV11-2 and TRBJ2-2, with D perhaps matching TRBD2 (6 bases). Germline V gives CDR1 SGHAT, CDR2 FQNNGV. The CDR3 is made up of 13 amino acids. Trimming pared 6 bases from V and 6 bases from J, leaving 11 bases between. The chain's CDR3 is CASRTGEAGELFF. The CDR3 DNA is TGTGCCAGCAGGACCGGGGAGGCCGGGGAGCTGTTTTTT.

This chain joins TRBV9 and TRBJ2-2, with 9 bases aligning to TRBD2. The germline V gene has CDR1 SGDLS and CDR2 YYNGEE. Trimming took 4 bases from V and 1 from J; bases not matched to a gene: 5. The CDR3 length is 16 residues. The CDR3 DNA reads TGTGCCAGCAGCCTCCAGACTAGCGGGAACACCGGGGAGCTGTTTTTT. It specifies CASSLQTSGNTGELFF.

The V and J genes are TRBV11-3 and TRBJ2-7, with TRBD2 matching 11 bases. Per germline, CDR1 SGHNT and CDR2 YENEEA. The V gene end was trimmed by 5 bases and the J gene end by 6 bases; junction bases not matched to a gene: 9. The CDR3 length is 15 residues. CDR3 region: CASSETSGSRGEQYF. In DNA, the CDR3 is TGTGCCAGCAGCGAAACTAGCGGGAGTCGGGGCGAGCAGTACTTC. Full variable domain (outside the CDR3, taken from reference TRBV11-3 and TRBJ2-7): EAGVVQSPRYKIIEKKQPVAFWCNPISGHNTLYWYLQNLGQGPELLIRYENEEAVDDSQLPKDRFSAERLKGVDSTLKIQPAELGDSAVYLCASSETSGSRGEQYFGPGTRLTVT.

The chain combines TRBV19 with TRBJ1-5; no firm D call. CDR1 is LNHDA, CDR2 SQIVND, per germline (reference sequence). The length of the CDR3 is 14 residues. V lost 6 bases to trimming and J lost 3 bases, with 12 bases between them. Here the CDR3 reads CASRLVGDNQPQHF. The CDR3 coding sequence is TGTGCCAGTAGGTTAGTGGGAGACAATCAGCCCCAGCATTTT.

This clone is a singleton in its sample. The rearrangement joins TRBV5-1 to TRBJ2-5; 8 bases align to TRBD2. The CDR3 covers 16 residues. V lost 1 base to trimming and J lost 2 bases; unmatched junction nucleotides: 7. Germline V lookup: CDR1 SGHRS, CDR2 YFSETQ. This chain's CDR3 is CASSLTASGLQETQYF. In nucleotides, the CDR3 is TGCGCCAGCAGCTTGACGGCTAGCGGGTTACAAGAGACCCAGTACTTC.

This chain joins TRBV2 and TRBJ2-1, with 12 bases fitting TRBD2. This CDR3 has 17 amino acids. J gave up 7 bases and V 4 bases, and 11 bases lay outside the gene matches. Per the germline V gene, CDR1 is SNHLY and CDR2 is FYNNEI. The CDR3 here is CASSVWGTSGRRNEQFF. The CDR3 nucleotides read TGTGCCAGCAGTGTTTGGGGCACTAGCGGGAGGCGGAATGAGCAGTTCTTC.

The V and J genes are TRBV6-5 and TRBJ1-2; 7 bases are a match to TRBD1. With 6 bases clipped from V and 4 bases from J, the junction kept 8 bases outside the gene matches. This CDR3 region has 14 residues. Germline V gives CDR1 MNHEY, CDR2 SVGAGI. This CDR3 reads CASREGQSLYGYTF. DNA of the CDR3: TGTGCCAGCAGAGAGGGACAGAGCCTCTATGGCTACACCTTC.

This clone has more than one count but fewer than ten. The V and J genes are TRBV14 and TRBJ1-6, with D perhaps matching TRBD1 (5 bases). Germline CDR1 and CDR2: SGHDN and FVKESK. Trimming took off 0 bases at V and 0 bases at J, with 15 bases between the two ends. CDR3 length equals 19 residues. CDR3 bases: TGTGCCAGCAGCCAAGATAGGGGTTTCTCGGGCTCCTATAATTCACCCCTCCACTTT. Translating gives CASSQDRGFSGSYNSPLHF.

V usage is TRBV4-1 and J usage is TRBJ1-2; TRBD1 matches 8 bases. Germline CDR1 MGHRA, CDR2 YSYEKL. This CDR3 has 16 amino acids. The trim removed 3 bases at V and 7 bases at J, leaving 13 bases unmatched. The CDR3 sequence is CASSQVPWGQAFGYTF. The CDR3 coding sequence is TGCGCCAGCAGCCAGGTTCCCTGGGGACAGGCTTTTGGCTACACCTTC.

The V and J genes are TRBV30 and TRBJ2-7, with D hard to call. The length of the CDR3 is 12 residues. Per the germline V gene, CDR1 is GTSNPN and CDR2 is SVGIG (reference sequence). V was trimmed by 0 bases and J by 2 bases, leaving 5 bases between them. The CDR3 sequence is CAWSVGAYEQYF. CDR3 coding DNA: TGTGCCTGGAGTGTTGGAGCCTACGAGCAGTACTTC.

V is TRBV6-4 and J is TRBJ1-2, with 9 positions matching TRBD1. Trimming cost V 7 bases and J 8 bases; bases outside gene matches: 23. Germline CDR1 reads MRHNA; CDR2 reads SNTAGT. The CDR3 has 18 residues. The CDR3 nucleotides are TGTGCCAGCACCCCAGGACAGGGGCCCCTTGGGGGAAGGTTCGGCTACACCTTC. Residues: CASTPGQGPLGGRFGYTF.

CDR3 sequence reads: CASSLRGTSGNTIYF. CDR3 DNA sequence: TGTGCCAGCAGCTTACGAGGAACCTCTGGAAACACCATATATTTT. The chain carries TRBV11-2 and TRBJ1-3; the D is unclear. The CDR3 loop spans 15 amino acids. CDR1 is SGHAT and CDR2 is FQNNGV in the germline V gene. Between the trimmed V and J ends, which lost 2 bases and 0 bases, there was a span of 8 bases. The full variable domain, rest sourced from reference TRBV11-2 and TRBJ1-3, is EAGVAQSPRYKIIEKRQSVAFWCNPISGHATLYWYQQILGQGPKLLIQFQNNGVVDDSQLPKDRFSAERLKGVDSTLKIQPAKLEDSAVYLCASSLRGTSGNTIYFGEGSWLTVV.

The chain's CDR3 is CASSLDSNTEAFF. In DNA, the CDR3 is TGTGCCAGCAGTCTGGACAGTAACACTGAAGCTTTCTTT. J is TRBJ1-1 and V is TRBV2; perhaps TRBD1 as D (6 bases). Per germline, CDR1 SNHLY and CDR2 FYNNEI. The V and J ends lost 5 bases and 2 bases respectively, with 9 bases between them. This CDR3 spans 13 amino acids.

This clone was recorded many times. The rearrangement joins TRBV7-2 to TRBJ2-1, with 11 bases fitting TRBD2. The J segment lost 5 bases and the V segment lost 1 base, leaving 4 bases of the junction unmatched. This CDR3 has 16 residues. Germline CDR1 SGHTA, CDR2 FQGNSA. The CDR3 loop is CASSLVAGGINNEQFF. The CDR3 DNA reads TGTGCCAGCAGCTTAGTAGCGGGAGGGATTAACAATGAGCAGTTCTTC.

This clone is a singleton in its sample. The chain couples TRBV18 to TRBJ2-1, with D possibly TRBD2 on 6 matching bases. Trimming shortened V by 6 bases and J by 7 bases, and 25 bases separated the two germline ends. The CDR3 loop spans 17 amino acids. The germline V gene encodes CDR1 KGHSH and CDR2 LQKENI. The DNA of the CDR3 is TGTGCCAGCTCGCCTTACCTAGCGCTTATGGGGGAAAATGAGCAGTTCTTC. As protein: CASSPYLALMGENEQFF.

The CDR3 nucleotides read TGCGCCAGCAGCTTGCCGCCACCTAATAGCTATGGCTACACCTTC. Translated: CASSLPPPNSYGYTF. J is TRBJ1-2 and V is TRBV5-1; no clear D. The CDR3 has 15 residues. Germline lookup yields CDR1 SGHRS and CDR2 YFSETQ. V shed 1 base and J shed 4 bases, with 14 bases lying between them.

This clone was counted once. The chain combines TRBV6-5 with TRBJ2-2; D is perhaps TRBD1 (6 bases). The CDR3 totals 13 residues. Trimming shortened V by 8 bases and J by 1 base, and 8 bases separated the two germline ends. Germline lookup yields CDR1 MNHEY and CDR2 SVGAGI. Here the CDR3 reads CASRRGNTGELFF. DNA of the CDR3: TGTGCCAGCCGCAGGGGGAACACCGGGGAGCTGTTTTTT.

The chain recombines TRBV29-1 with TRBJ2-4, with a possible D match to TRBD2 (5 bases). The V end lost 2 bases, the J end lost 6 bases, and 14 bases lay between the germline ends. CDR3 length: 14 amino acids. CDR1 and CDR2 from the germline V gene are SQVTM and ANQGSEA. CDR3 residues: CSVETPPGGNIQYF. In DNA form, the CDR3 reads TGCAGCGTTGAAACCCCTCCTGGAGGAAACATTCAGTACTTC.

The rearrangement uses TRBV5-1 and TRBJ2-1, with D hard to call. CDR1 is SGHRS and CDR2 is YFSETQ in the germline V gene. The CDR3 loop spans 13 amino acids. Between the trimmed V and J ends, which lost 5 bases and 8 bases, there was a span of 14 bases. For the CDR3, the DNA is TGCGCCAGCAGACCCATAGATAGCCATGAGCAGTTCTTC. It is translated as CASRPIDSHEQFF.

V usage is TRBV10-3 and J usage is TRBJ1-2; 7 nucleotides align to TRBD1. Germline V gene data show CDR1 as ENHRY and CDR2 as SYGVKD. The CDR3 has 13 amino acids. V lost 4 bases and J lost 6; bases outside the gene matches: 5. CDR3 sequence (DNA): TGTGCCATCAGTGGCGACAGGGCCCATGGCTACACCTTC. Encoded protein: CAISGDRAHGYTF.

The chain combines TRBV30 with TRBJ1-2; no clear D gene. The CDR3 is made up of 13 amino acids. Germline V gene sequence: CDR1 GTSNPN, CDR2 SVGIG (reference sequence). CDR3 protein: CAGRSGINYGYTF. The CDR3 bases are TGTGCTGGGAGGTCGGGGATTAACTATGGCTACACCTTC.

The chain employs TRBV5-1 and TRBJ1-5; maybe TRBD1 (6 bases). CDR1 and CDR2 from the germline V gene are SGHRS and YFSETQ. The CDR3 is 14 residues long. V gave up 2 bases and J gave up 3 bases, with 9 bases separating them. CDR3 protein: CASSLGTLNQPQHF. In nucleotides, the CDR3 is TGCGCCAGCAGCTTAGGGACACTCAATCAGCCCCAGCATTTT. Together with reference TRBV5-1 and TRBJ1-5, the CDR3 gives the full variable domain: KAGVTQTPRYLIKTRGQQVTLSCSPISGHRSVSWYQQTPGQGLQFLFEYFSETQRNKGNFPGRFSGRQFSNSRSEMNVSTLELGDSALYLCASSLGTLNQPQHFGDGTRLSIL.

The chain couples TRBV18 to TRBJ1-4, with no clear D. Trimming took 1 base from V and 0 from J, leaving 6 bases between them. The germline CDR1 and CDR2 sequences are KGHSH and LQKENI. The CDR3 spans 15 residues. Written as DNA, the CDR3 is TGTGCCAGCTCACCACAGGCGGCAACTAATGAAAAACTGTTTTTT. Translated: CASSPQAATNEKLFF.

The chain has TRBV6-5 and TRBJ1-1; unclear D gene. Trimming left V 4 bases short and J 3 bases short, with 6 bases between. This CDR3 is 12 amino acids long. Germline V gives CDR1 MNHEY, CDR2 SVGAGI. As DNA, the CDR3 is TGTGCCAGCAGTTCAGCGTACACTGAAGCTTTCTTT. It encodes CASSSAYTEAFF.

This clone was detected a few times. This chain joins TRBV10-3 and TRBJ2-1; the match to TRBD2 covers 9 bases. The V and J ends lost 7 bases and 0 bases, in that order; junction bases with no gene match: 10. CDR1 is ENHRY and CDR2 is SYGVKD in the germline V gene. This CDR3 spans 17 amino acids. The CDR3 coding sequence is TGTGCCATCACAAGTGGGGCGGGAGGGAGCTCCTACAATGAGCAGTTCTTC. Protein: CAITSGAGGSSYNEQFF.

This chain connects TRBV18 to TRBJ1-2; D not certain. This CDR3 contains 14 residues. In germline, CDR1 is KGHSH, CDR2 LQKENI. Deletions cut 2 bases from V and 3 bases from J, with 10 bases between. CDR3 DNA sequence: TGTGCCAGCTCACCAACGGGAATCGACTATGGCTACACCTTC. Its protein product is CASSPTGIDYGYTF. The full variable domain, with the rest looked up from reference TRBV18 and TRBJ1-2, is NAGVMQNPRHLVRRRGQEARLRCSPMKGHSHVYWYRQLPEEGLKFMVYLQKENIIDESGMPKERFSAEFPKEGPSILRIQQVVRGDSAAYFCASSPTGIDYGYTFGSGTRLTVV.